This TCR beta chain was sequenced for a study of blood T cell repertoires in COVID-19. The wider study: Collection of acute and convalescent COVID-19 samples took place in the United States, Italy and Spain. From T cells, B-cell-depleted T cells, or PBMCs came the material, which was cDNA or gDNA.

Per the original methods: Scientists estimated how many nucleated cells there were by amplifying reference gene primers. Libraries were prepared by immunoSEQ multiplex PCR; TCRdb keeps only in-frame clonotypes and omits some of them. Clonal size and the V and J genes are those of that table, whereas D and trimming came from the DNA. The sample holds about 400,000 clones, around 84% seen once. Germline lookup yields CDR1 KGHSH and CDR2 LQKENI. V was pared by 2 bases and J by 0 bases, with 0 bases of the junction left unmatched. The CDR3 contains 15 residues. V is TRBV18 and J is TRBJ2-2; 7 bases fit TRBD2. The sequenced material came from peripheral blood. This clonotype originated in a human donor in a cohort sampled during active COVID-19. The CDR3 region has the DNA TGTGCCAGCTCACCAGCGGGAGCGAACACCGGGGAGCTGTTTTTT. Translating gives CASSPAGANTGELFF.